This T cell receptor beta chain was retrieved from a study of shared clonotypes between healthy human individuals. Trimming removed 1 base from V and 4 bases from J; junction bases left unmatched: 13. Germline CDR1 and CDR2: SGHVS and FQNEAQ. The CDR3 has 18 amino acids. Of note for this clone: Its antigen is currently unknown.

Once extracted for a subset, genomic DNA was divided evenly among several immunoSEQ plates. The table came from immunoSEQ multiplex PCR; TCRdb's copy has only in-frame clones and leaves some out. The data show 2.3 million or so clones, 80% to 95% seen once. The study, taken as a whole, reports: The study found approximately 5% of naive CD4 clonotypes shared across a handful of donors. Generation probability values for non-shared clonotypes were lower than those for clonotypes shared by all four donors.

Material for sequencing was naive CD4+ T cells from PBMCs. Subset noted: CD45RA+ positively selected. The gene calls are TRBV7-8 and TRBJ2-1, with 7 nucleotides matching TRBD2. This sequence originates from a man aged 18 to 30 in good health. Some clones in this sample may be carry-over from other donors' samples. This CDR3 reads CASSLVRAGDTGYNEQFF. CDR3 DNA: TGTGCCAGCAGCTTAGTTAGGGCGGGAGATACTGGGTACAATGAGCAGTTCTTC.